What follows is one TCR beta chain and its context. This sample was included in a study of T cell changes during pregnancy in multiple sclerosis. Libraries were prepared by immunoSEQ multiplex PCR; TCRdb keeps only in-frame clonotypes and omits some of them. The sample contains approximately 25,000 clones, roughly nine tenths of which appear only once. The ends were cut back, 2 bases at V and 0 bases at J, with 8 bases in the middle. CDR3 length: 14 residues. Germline CDR1 reads MDHEN; CDR2 reads SYDVKM. V is TRBV28 and J is TRBJ2-7; a possible D gene is TRBD2 (6 bases). This clonotype was sampled from a female donor in good health, enrolled as a control in a pregnancy study. This specimen was CD8+ T cells from peripheral blood mononuclear cells, taken in the first trimester of pregnancy. This CDR3 reads CASSLAGSSYEQYF. The CDR3 coding sequence is TGTGCCAGCAGTTTAGCGGGGAGCTCCTACGAGCAGTACTTC.